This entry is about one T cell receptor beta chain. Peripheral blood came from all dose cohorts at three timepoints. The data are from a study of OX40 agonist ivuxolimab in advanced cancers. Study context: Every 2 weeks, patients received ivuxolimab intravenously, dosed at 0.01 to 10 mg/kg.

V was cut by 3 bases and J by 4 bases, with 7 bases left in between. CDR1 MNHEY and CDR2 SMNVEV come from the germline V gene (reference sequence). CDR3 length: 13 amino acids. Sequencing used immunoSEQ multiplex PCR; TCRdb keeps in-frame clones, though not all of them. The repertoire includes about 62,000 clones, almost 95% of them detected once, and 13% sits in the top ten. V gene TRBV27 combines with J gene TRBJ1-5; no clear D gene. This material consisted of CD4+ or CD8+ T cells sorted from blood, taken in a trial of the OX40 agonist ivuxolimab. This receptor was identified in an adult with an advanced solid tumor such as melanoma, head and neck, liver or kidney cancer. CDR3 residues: CASSFATNQPQHF. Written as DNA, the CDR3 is TGTGCCAGCAGTTTCGCGACTAATCAGCCCCAGCATTTT.